This section outlines one T cell receptor beta chain sequence together with its context. The sample belongs to a study of Graves' ophthalmopathy and Graves' hyperthyroidism. The CDR3 runs 13 residues. Trimming stripped 0 bases from V and 14 bases from J, with 16 bases between. Germline assignment: CDR1 LNHNV and CDR2 YYDKDF (reference sequence). Where ophthalmopathy was absent within 18 months of follow-up, hyperthyroidism was stable. Newly diagnosed, the hyperthyroidism patients had under 2 months' duration and were aged 18 to 65. Amplified TCR beta CDR3 regions were obtained using RNA transcripts as template. Second-round multiplex PCR came after first-round RT-PCR with HTBI primers. TCRdb reanalysed the multiplex PCR reads using MiXCR and keeps one entry per CDR3 protein. This sample has 400,000 to 450,000 distinct CDR3 sequences, with under 25% found just once.

Sequencing input: peripheral blood. The V gene is TRBV15, the J gene TRBJ1-1, with D tentatively TRBD1 (5 bases). This TCR came from a woman aged 18-29 years with stable Graves' hyperthyroidism. The CDR3 loop reads CATSRDGAWGAFF. DNA for the CDR3: TGTGCCACCAGCAGAGATGGGGCCTGGGGAGCCTTCTTT.